Described below is a single T cell receptor beta chain sequence and its context. This sample was included in a study of blood T cells in healthy people across ages. It was with a sample-barcoded 5' primer and a J-beta primer mix that a second PCR of about 6 to 12 cycles was run. TCRdb ran MiXCR on the 5' RACE reads and lists one entry per CDR3 protein. The top ten clones hold approximately 3.7% of a sample with fewer than 650,000 distinct CDR3 sequences, about 28% of them seen once. Deletions cut 4 bases from V and 3 bases from J, with 19 bases between. The germline gives CDR1 DFQATT, CDR2 SNEGSKA (reference sequence). CDR3 size: 15 residues. This sample also appeared in a second study, on T cells of mothers and their children.

Material for sequencing was blood. The sequence derives from a boy younger than 10 in good health. V is TRBV20-1 and J is TRBJ2-7, with D perhaps matching TRBD1 (5 bases). CDR3 amino acids: CSAIEISGRNYEQYF. CDR3 nucleotides: TGCAGTGCTATTGAAATATCAGGGCGGAACTACGAGCAGTACTTC.